The entry that follows covers one T cell receptor (beta chain) sequence. Generated by immunoSEQ multiplex PCR, the TCRdb table keeps only in-frame clones and is missing some. The data contain a few hundred thousand clones, approximately 86% of them singletons. This sample was taken from a study of blood T cell repertoires in COVID-19. Study-level information: Samples of COVID-19 (acute and convalescent) were obtained from the United States, Italy and Spain. PBMCs, B-cell-depleted T cells, or T cells provided the cDNA or gDNA that made up the material.

CDR3 length equals 17 residues. The TCR sequence derives from a man between 18 and 29 years old with acute COVID-19. The chain has TRBV21-1 and TRBJ1-5; TRBD1 reflects the table's D call only, with no check against the DNA. TRBV21-1 is a known pseudogene. The sequenced sample consisted of PBMCs or T cells enriched from blood (not recorded which). CDR3 residues: CASSTRTGGTIWQPQHF. In nucleotides, the CDR3 is TGTGCCAGCAGCACCCGGACAGGGGGCACTATATGGCAGCCCCAGCATTTT.